This T cell receptor (beta chain) was identified during a study of OX40 agonist ivuxolimab in advanced cancers. Turning to the study itself: The treatment was a fully human IgG2 OX40 agonist, ivuxolimab. Intravenous ivuxolimab at 0.01 to 10 mg/kg was given to patients every 2 weeks.

For this clone: Its antigen remains unknown.

Repertoires were generated with immunoSEQ multiplex PCR, while TCRdb's copy carries only in-frame clones and drops some. Among about 24,000 clones, approximately 85% were seen once, and the ten largest hold roughly 15%. Study conclusions and caveats: Partial responders at 0.1-3.0 mg/kg showed near-lowest clonal expansion.

Collection of blood occurred at baseline, at cycle 4 day 1, and at cycle 7 day 1. V dropped 7 bases and J dropped 5; count of bases not matched to a gene: 7. The length of the CDR3 is 13 residues. Germline CDR1 SEHNR, CDR2 FQNEAQ (reference sequence). V is TRBV7-9 and J is TRBJ1-1; 7 bases map to TRBD1. The TCR was taken from an adult with an advanced solid tumor such as melanoma, head and neck, liver or kidney cancer. The source was CD4+ or CD8+ T cells sorted from blood, collected in a trial of the OX40 agonist ivuxolimab. For the CDR3, the DNA is TGTGCCAGCAACTCAGGGGGAAGAACTGAAGCTTTCTTT. This codes for CASNSGGRTEAFF.